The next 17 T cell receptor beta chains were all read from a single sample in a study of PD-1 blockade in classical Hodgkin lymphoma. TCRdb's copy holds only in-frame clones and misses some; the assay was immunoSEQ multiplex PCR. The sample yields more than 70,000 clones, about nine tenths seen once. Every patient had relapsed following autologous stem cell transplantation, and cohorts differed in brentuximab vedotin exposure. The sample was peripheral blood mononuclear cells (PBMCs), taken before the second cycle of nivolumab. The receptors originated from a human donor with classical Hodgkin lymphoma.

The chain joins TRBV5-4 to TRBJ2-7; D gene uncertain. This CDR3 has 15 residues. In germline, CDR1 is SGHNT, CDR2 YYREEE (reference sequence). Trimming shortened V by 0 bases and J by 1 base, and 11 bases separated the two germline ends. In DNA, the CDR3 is TGTGCCAGCAGCTTGGTGTCTAGTAGGTCCTACGAGCAGTACTTC. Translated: CASSLVSSRSYEQYF.

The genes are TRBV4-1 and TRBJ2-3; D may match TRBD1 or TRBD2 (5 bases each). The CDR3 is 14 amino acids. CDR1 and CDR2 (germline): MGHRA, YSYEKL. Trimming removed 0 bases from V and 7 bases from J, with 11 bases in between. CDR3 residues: CASSQEGVRNTQYF. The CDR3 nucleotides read TGCGCCAGCAGCCAAGAGGGGGTCCGGAATACGCAGTATTTT.

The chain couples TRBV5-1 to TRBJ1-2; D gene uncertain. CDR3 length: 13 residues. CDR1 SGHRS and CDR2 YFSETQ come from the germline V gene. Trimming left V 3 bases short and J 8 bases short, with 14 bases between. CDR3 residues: CASSSNVGEGYTF. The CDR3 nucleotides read TGCGCCAGCAGCTCCAATGTTGGGGAAGGCTACACCTTC.

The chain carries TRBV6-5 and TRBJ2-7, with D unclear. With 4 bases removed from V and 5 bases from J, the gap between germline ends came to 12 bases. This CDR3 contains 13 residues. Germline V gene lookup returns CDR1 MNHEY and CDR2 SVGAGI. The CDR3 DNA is TGTGCCAGCAGTTTGCTCTACACCCACGAGCAGTACTTC. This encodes CASSLLYTHEQYF.

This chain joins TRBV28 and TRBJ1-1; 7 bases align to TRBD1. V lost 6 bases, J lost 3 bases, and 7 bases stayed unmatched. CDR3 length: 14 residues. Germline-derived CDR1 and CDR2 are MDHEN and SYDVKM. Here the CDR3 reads CASSRRGLDTEAFF. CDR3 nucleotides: TGTGCCAGCAGCCGGAGGGGGCTCGACACTGAAGCTTTCTTT.

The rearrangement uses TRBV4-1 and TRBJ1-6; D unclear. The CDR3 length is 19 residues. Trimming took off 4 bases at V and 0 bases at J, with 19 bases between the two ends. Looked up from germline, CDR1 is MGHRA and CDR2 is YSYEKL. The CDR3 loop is CASSPWAGTESSYNSPLHF. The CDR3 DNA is TGCGCCAGCAGCCCGTGGGCAGGTACTGAGAGCTCCTATAATTCACCCCTCCACTTT.

The CDR3 reads CASSEGGTTGNTIYF. The CDR3 DNA reads TGTGCCAGCAGTGAGGGGGGGACAACCGGAAACACCATATATTTT. This chain joins TRBV25-1 and TRBJ1-3; the D gene is possibly TRBD1 (6 bases). Germline assignment: CDR1 MGHDK and CDR2 SYGVNS. Trimming took off 3 bases at V and 4 bases at J, with 13 bases between the two ends. CDR3 size: 15 residues.

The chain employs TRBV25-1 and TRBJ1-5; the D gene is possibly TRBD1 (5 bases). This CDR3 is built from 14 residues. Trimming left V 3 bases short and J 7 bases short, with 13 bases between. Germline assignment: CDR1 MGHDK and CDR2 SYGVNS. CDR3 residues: CASSDRAGKQPQHF. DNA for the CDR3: TGTGCCAGCAGTGACAGGGCCGGTAAACAGCCCCAGCATTTT.

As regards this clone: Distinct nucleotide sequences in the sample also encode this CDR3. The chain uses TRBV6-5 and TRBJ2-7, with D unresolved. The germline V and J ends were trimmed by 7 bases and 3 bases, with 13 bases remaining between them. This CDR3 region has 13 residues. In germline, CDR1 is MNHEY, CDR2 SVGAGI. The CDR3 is CASMVAVGYEQYF. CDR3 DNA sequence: TGTGCCAGCATGGTAGCAGTCGGCTACGAGCAGTACTTC.

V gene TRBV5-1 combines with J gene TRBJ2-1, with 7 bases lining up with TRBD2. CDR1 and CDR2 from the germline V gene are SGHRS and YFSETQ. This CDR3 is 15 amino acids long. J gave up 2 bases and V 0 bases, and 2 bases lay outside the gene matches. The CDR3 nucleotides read TGCGCCAGCAGCTTGGTAGCGGGCACCTACAATGAGCAGTTCTTC. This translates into CASSLVAGTYNEQFF.

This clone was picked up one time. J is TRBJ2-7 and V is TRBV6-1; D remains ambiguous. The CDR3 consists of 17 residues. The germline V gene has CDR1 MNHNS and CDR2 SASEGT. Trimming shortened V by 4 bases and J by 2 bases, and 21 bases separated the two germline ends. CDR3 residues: CASSAFAKGRQTYEQYF. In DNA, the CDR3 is TGTGCCAGCAGTGCTTTTGCGAAAGGACGGCAGACCTACGAGCAGTACTTC.

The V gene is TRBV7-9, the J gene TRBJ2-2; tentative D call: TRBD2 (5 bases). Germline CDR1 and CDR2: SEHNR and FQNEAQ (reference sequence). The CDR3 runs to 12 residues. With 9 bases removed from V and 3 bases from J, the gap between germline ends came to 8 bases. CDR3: CASSVDTGELFF. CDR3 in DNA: TGTGCCAGTAGCGTTGACACCGGGGAGCTGTTTTTT.

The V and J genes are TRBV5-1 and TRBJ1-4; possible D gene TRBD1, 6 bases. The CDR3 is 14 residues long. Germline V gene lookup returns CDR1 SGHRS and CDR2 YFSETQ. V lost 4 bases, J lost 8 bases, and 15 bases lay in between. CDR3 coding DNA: TGCGCCAGCAGCCCCACAGGGCAAGGAGAAAAACTGTTTTTT. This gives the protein CASSPTGQGEKLFF.

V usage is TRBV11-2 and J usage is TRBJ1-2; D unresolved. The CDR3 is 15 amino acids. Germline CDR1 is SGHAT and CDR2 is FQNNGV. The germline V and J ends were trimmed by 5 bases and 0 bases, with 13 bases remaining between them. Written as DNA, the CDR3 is TGTGCCAGCAGCCCCCCGGGCGAAGCTAACTATGGCTACACCTTC. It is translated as CASSPPGEANYGYTF.

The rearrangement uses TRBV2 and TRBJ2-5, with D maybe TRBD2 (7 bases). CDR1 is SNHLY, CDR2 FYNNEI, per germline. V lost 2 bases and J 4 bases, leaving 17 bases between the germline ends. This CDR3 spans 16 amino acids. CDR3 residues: CASSEMMTGGRETQYF. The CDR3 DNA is TGTGCCAGCAGTGAAATGATGACGGGGGGCAGAGAGACCCAGTACTTC.

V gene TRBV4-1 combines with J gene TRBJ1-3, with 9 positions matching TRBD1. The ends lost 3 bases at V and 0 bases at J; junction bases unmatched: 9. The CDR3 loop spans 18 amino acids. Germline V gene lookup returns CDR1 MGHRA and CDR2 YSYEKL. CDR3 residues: CASSQRIQGANSGNTIYF. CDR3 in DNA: TGCGCCAGCAGCCAGAGGATACAGGGGGCAAACTCTGGAAACACCATATATTTT.

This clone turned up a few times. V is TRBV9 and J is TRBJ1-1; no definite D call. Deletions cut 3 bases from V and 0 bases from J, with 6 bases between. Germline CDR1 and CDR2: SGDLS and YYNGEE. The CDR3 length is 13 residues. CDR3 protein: CASSGTMNTEAFF. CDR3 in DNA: TGTGCCAGCAGCGGCACCATGAACACTGAAGCTTTCTTT.